The clone carrying this T cell receptor (beta chain) was seen once. The sample is drawn from a study of blood T cell repertoires in COVID-19. Some clones are missing from TCRdb's copy, which holds only in-frame ones; the method was immunoSEQ multiplex PCR. The sample yields a few hundred thousand clones, 82% seen once. The sequencing input was peripheral blood. The sequence was collected from an elderly woman with acute or convalescent COVID-19.

CDR3 protein: CASTLSGTDTLSYGYTF. As DNA, the CDR3 is TGTGCCAGTACCTTGTCCGGGACAGACACACTATCCTATGGCTACACCTTC. V gene TRBV19 combines with J gene TRBJ1-2; 7 nucleotides agree with TRBD1. V was clipped by 7 bases and J by 4 bases; unmatched bases: 18. The CDR3 is made up of 17 amino acids. CDR1 and CDR2 from the germline V gene are LNHDA and SQIVND (reference sequence). The full variable domain, rest sourced from reference TRBV19 and TRBJ1-2, is DGGITQSPKYLFRKEGQNVTLSCEQNLNHDAMYWYRQDPGQGLRLIYYSQIVNDFQKGDIAEGYSVSREKKESFPLTVTSAQKNPTAFYLCASTLSGTDTLSYGYTFGSGTRLTVV.